Each of the 32 T cell receptor beta chains below was sequenced from the same sample in a study of blood T cell repertoires in COVID-19. Some clones are missing from TCRdb's copy, which holds only in-frame ones; the method was immunoSEQ multiplex PCR. The sample records about 100,000 clones, 70% to 90% being singletons. Sample: peripheral blood. These receptors originate from an elderly man with acute or convalescent COVID-19.

The chain employs TRBV10-2 and TRBJ2-5, with D uncertain. The CDR3 extends over 15 amino acids. The germline CDR1 and CDR2 sequences are WSHSY and SAAADI. V lost 8 bases and J 1 base, leaving 17 bases between the germline ends. The CDR3 DNA sequence: TGCGCCAGCCGGCGGTCAAGAGCCGTCCAAGAGACCCAGTACTTC. Amino acid sequence: CASRRSRAVQETQYF.

This clone was seen just once. The chain links TRBV7-2 to TRBJ2-1; 7 bases map to TRBD1. Unmatched junction bases numbered 13, after V lost 2 bases and J lost 3 bases. The CDR3 extends over 18 amino acids. Germline V gene sequence: CDR1 SGHTA, CDR2 FQGNSA. CDR3: CASSLIIFNRGNYNEQFF. The CDR3 DNA reads as TGTGCCAGCAGCTTAATTATCTTTAACAGGGGAAACTACAATGAGCAGTTCTTC.

Only one count was recorded for this clone. The rearrangement links TRBV7-9 to TRBJ2-2; the D gene is possibly TRBD1 (6 bases). The CDR3 is 14 amino acids. CDR1 and CDR2 from the germline V gene are SEHNR and FQNEAQ (reference sequence). V lost 2 bases and J 6 bases, leaving 10 bases between the germline ends. The chain's CDR3 is CASSLTGRAGELFF. The CDR3 DNA reads TGTGCCAGCAGCTTAACAGGGCGTGCCGGGGAGCTGTTTTTT.

The chain combines TRBV29-1 with TRBJ1-1; D is perhaps TRBD1 (6 bases). Trimming removed 6 bases from V and 4 bases from J, with 12 bases in between. Germline V CDR1 and CDR2: SQVTM, ANQGSEA. The CDR3 covers 12 residues. CDR3 region: CSVRGASTEAFF. CDR3 bases: TGCAGCGTCCGGGGGGCTAGCACTGAAGCTTTCTTT.

This chain joins TRBV6-5 and TRBJ2-1; TRBD2 aligns across 13 bases. The CDR3 has 15 amino acids. The V segment lost 6 bases and the J segment 8 bases; nucleotides outside the gene matches: 7. Germline lookup yields CDR1 MNHEY and CDR2 SVGAGI. CDR3 sequence: CASSDGTSGTHEQFF. CDR3 in DNA: TGTGCCAGCAGCGATGGGACTAGCGGGACCCATGAGCAGTTCTTC.

This chain connects TRBV23-1 to TRBJ1-4; D may be TRBD1 (6 bases). TRBV23-1 is noted as an ORF with a role that remains uncertain. This CDR3 is built from 21 residues. The V end was cut by 3 bases, the J end by 6 bases, with 32 bases between. The CDR3 here is CASSHHQNTAPKPSGDEKLFF. CDR3 bases: TGCGCCAGCAGTCACCACCAAAATACAGCGCCGAAACCTTCAGGGGATGAAAAACTGTTTTTT.

The V call is TRBV6-1, the J call TRBJ2-7, with D perhaps matching TRBD1 (5 bases). The V gene lost 1 base and the J gene lost 2 bases, with 12 bases spanning the gap. CDR3 length: 15 residues. CDR1 and CDR2 (germline): MNHNS, SASEGT. CDR3 in DNA: TGTGCCAGCAGTGAAGTAGCAGGGATGGCCTACGAGCAGTACTTC. Its translation: CASSEVAGMAYEQYF.

This clone has only one observation. The chain uses TRBV21-1 and TRBJ2-1; the tabulated D call, TRBD1, remains unverified against the DNA. TRBV21-1 is listed as a pseudogene. CDR3 length: 18 residues. The CDR3 sequence: CASSKGRFRDRDYNEQFF. DNA of the CDR3: TGTGCCAGCAGCAAAGGCCGATTCCGGGACAGGGATTACAATGAGCAGTTCTTC.

V gene TRBV6-6 combines with J gene TRBJ1-5; 8 bases are shared with TRBD1. The germline gives CDR1 MNHNY, CDR2 SVGAGI (reference sequence). The CDR3 contains 20 residues. V trimming: 5 bases; J trimming: 6 bases; junction bases outside the gene matches: 24. CDR3 in amino acids: CASSPGTGTGAFGSGQPQHF. The CDR3 region has the DNA TGTGCCAGCAGTCCCGGGACAGGTACGGGGGCTTTTGGATCAGGTCAGCCCCAGCATTTT.

The chain recombines TRBV3-1 (or the pseudogene TRBV3-2) with TRBJ1-1; no firm D call. The CDR3 totals 13 residues. The germline gives CDR1 LGHDT, CDR2 YNNKEL (reference sequence). The ends were cut back, 6 bases at V and 1 base at J, with 9 bases in the middle. CDR3 amino acids: CASSQTENTEAFF. CDR3 DNA sequence: TGTGCCAGCAGTCAAACAGAGAACACTGAAGCTTTCTTT.

V usage is TRBV5-1 and J usage is TRBJ2-3, with a tentative D call TRBD2 (6 bases). The CDR3 has 17 amino acids. Trimming removed 0 bases at V and 3 bases at J, with 17 bases between. CDR1 SGHRS and CDR2 YFSETQ come from the germline V gene. The CDR3 nucleotides read TGCGCCAGCAGCTTGGATCCGTCGGGAGCGGCGACAGATACGCAGTATTTT. It encodes CASSLDPSGAATDTQYF. Complete variable domain (other parts from reference TRBV5-1 and TRBJ2-3): KAGVTQTPRYLIKTRGQQVTLSCSPISGHRSVSWYQQTPGQGLQFLFEYFSETQRNKGNFPGRFSGRQFSNSRSEMNVSTLELGDSALYLCASSLDPSGAATDTQYFGPGTRLTVL.

The table lists this clone with a count of one. V gene TRBV5-1 combines with J gene TRBJ1-1; 8 nucleotides match TRBD1. CDR3 length: 17 residues. Germline V gene data show CDR1 as SGHRS and CDR2 as YFSETQ. V shed 1 base and J 2 bases; nucleotides not matched to a gene: 10. The CDR3 spells CASSLTLQGALNTEAFF. Written as DNA, the CDR3 is TGCGCCAGCAGCTTGACCCTTCAGGGGGCCCTAAACACTGAAGCTTTCTTT. Combining the CDR3 with reference TRBV5-1 and TRBJ1-1 gives the whole variable domain KAGVTQTPRYLIKTRGQQVTLSCSPISGHRSVSWYQQTPGQGLQFLFEYFSETQRNKGNFPGRFSGRQFSNSRSEMNVSTLELGDSALYLCASSLTLQGALNTEAFFGQGTRLTVV.

The CDR3 DNA reads TGCAGTGCTAGACTCCTCAATGAGCAGTTCTTC. This gives the protein CSARLLNEQFF. This chain links TRBV20-1 with TRBJ2-1; no firm D call. This CDR3 is 11 amino acids long. V lost 2 bases to trimming and J lost 6 bases, with 5 bases between them. CDR1 is DFQATT and CDR2 is SNEGSKA in the germline V gene (reference sequence).

The table lists this clone with a few counts. The rearrangement joins TRBV3-1 (or the pseudogene TRBV3-2) to TRBJ2-7; D possibly corresponds to TRBD2 (6 bases). The V gene lost 1 base and the J gene lost 6 bases, with 10 bases spanning the gap. This CDR3 contains 13 residues. Per germline, CDR1 LGHDT and CDR2 YNNKEL (reference sequence). DNA of the CDR3: TGTGCCAGCAGCCAAGGGAGGGGACTCGAGCAGTACTTC. Translating it yields CASSQGRGLEQYF.

The chain carries TRBV6-5 and TRBJ2-5, with TRBD2 matching 13 bases. The V and J ends lost 4 bases and 5 bases, in that order; junction bases with no gene match: 4. The CDR3 loop spans 15 amino acids. Germline CDR1 reads MNHEY; CDR2 reads SVGAGI. The CDR3 is CASSFRTSGSETQYF. CDR3 DNA: TGTGCCAGCAGTTTTAGGACTAGCGGGAGTGAGACCCAGTACTTC.

This clone was seen a single time. The CDR3, as DNA: TGTGCCAGCAGTTTCAGCGGGGCCCCCTACAATGAGCAGTTCTTC. Translating gives CASSFSGAPYNEQFF. The chain links TRBV28 to TRBJ2-1, with TRBD2 matching over 7 bases. The CDR3 runs to 15 residues. Germline V CDR1 and CDR2: MDHEN, SYDVKM. V lost 3 bases to trimming and J lost 2 bases; unmatched junction nucleotides: 4. Full variable domain (missing parts from reference TRBV28 and TRBJ2-1): DVKVTQSSRYLVKRTGEKVFLECVQDMDHENMFWYRQDPGLGLRLIYFSYDVKMKEKGDIPEGYSVSREKKERFSLILESASTNQTSMYLCASSFSGAPYNEQFFGPGTRLTVL.

The chain joins TRBV5-5 to TRBJ2-3; TRBD2 matches 12 bases. CDR1 and CDR2 from the germline V gene are SGHKS and YYEKEE (reference sequence). V lost 4 bases to trimming and J lost 4 bases; unmatched junction nucleotides: 7. The CDR3 covers 16 residues. In DNA form, the CDR3 reads TGTGCCAGCAGCGTGGGGCTAGCGGGAGGGGCAGATACGCAGTATTTT. Protein sequence: CASSVGLAGGADTQYF. The variable domain in full, completed from reference TRBV5-5 and TRBJ2-3, reads DAGVTQSPTHLIKTRGQQVTLRCSPISGHKSVSWYQQVLGQGPQFIFQYYEKEERGRGNFPDRFSARQFPNYSSELNVNALLLGDSALYLCASSVGLAGGADTQYFGPGTRLTVL.

In its sample, this clone was seen a few times. The chain carries TRBV19 and TRBJ2-7; TRBD1 might be the D (5 bases). The CDR3 has 13 residues. The germline V gene encodes CDR1 LNHDA and CDR2 SQIVND (reference sequence). Trimming took 10 bases from V and 4 from J, leaving 17 bases between them. CDR3 DNA: TGTGCCACCGCCCTCGACAGTCGATACGAGCAGTACTTC. Protein product: CATALDSRYEQYF.

This clone was seen a few times. The chain combines TRBV5-5 with TRBJ1-2; perhaps TRBD1 as D (5 bases). The CDR3 covers 16 residues. Deletions cut 0 bases from V and 0 bases from J, with 12 bases between. Germline CDR1 is SGHKS and CDR2 is YYEKEE (reference sequence). The DNA for the CDR3 is TGTGCCAGCAGCTTGGTAGGAGGGGCAGCTAACTATGGCTACACCTTC. Translating gives CASSLVGGAANYGYTF.

The chain has TRBV7-2 and TRBJ2-7; 8 nucleotides agree with TRBD2. The trim removed 2 bases at V and 6 bases at J, leaving 9 bases unmatched. The CDR3 contains 15 residues. The germline V gene encodes CDR1 SGHTA and CDR2 FQGNSA. The CDR3 DNA is TGTGCCAGCAGCTTAACCGCCAGCGGGAGCTTCGAGCAGTACTTC. Its protein is CASSLTASGSFEQYF.

V gene TRBV6-5 combines with J gene TRBJ2-2; TRBD2 aligns across 11 bases. Germline lookup yields CDR1 MNHEY and CDR2 SVGAGI. J lost 5 bases, V lost 7 bases, and 6 bases had no gene match. This CDR3 is 15 amino acids long. CDR3 region: CASKTLAGDTGELFF. The CDR3 nucleotides are TGTGCCAGCAAAACACTAGCGGGAGATACCGGGGAGCTGTTTTTT.

The V and J genes are TRBV6-6 and TRBJ1-6; 7 nucleotides agree with TRBD1. With 7 bases clipped from V and 5 bases from J, the junction kept 2 bases outside the gene matches. Germline CDR1 MNHNY, CDR2 SVGAGI (reference sequence). This CDR3 is 13 amino acids long. CDR3 in DNA: TGTGCCAGCACCGGACAGGATAATTCACCCCTCCACTTT. Encoded protein: CASTGQDNSPLHF.

This chain joins TRBV19 and TRBJ2-1; a weak D match, TRBD2 (5 bases). Trimming shortened V by 2 bases and J by 0 bases, and 8 bases separated the two germline ends. The CDR3 spans 15 residues. The germline V gene has CDR1 LNHDA and CDR2 SQIVND (reference sequence). The DNA of the CDR3 is TGTGCCAGTAGTATACGGGCGGGCTCCTACAATGAGCAGTTCTTC. It specifies CASSIRAGSYNEQFF.

V usage is TRBV11-2 and J usage is TRBJ2-2; 8 nucleotides line up with TRBD2. The germline V gene encodes CDR1 SGHAT and CDR2 FQNNGV. The CDR3 spans 15 residues. V was pared by 1 base and J by 6 bases, with 4 bases of the junction left unmatched. CDR3 nucleotides: TGTGCCAGCAGCTTAGCCCCGGGGGGGGCCGGGGAGCTGTTTTTT. It translates to CASSLAPGGAGELFF.

This clone was counted only a few times. The V and J genes are TRBV9 and TRBJ2-3; 8 bases map to TRBD1. Germline V lookup: CDR1 SGDLS, CDR2 YYNGEE. Unmatched junction bases numbered 12, after V lost 4 bases and J lost 2 bases. The CDR3 spans 17 residues. CDR3 nucleotide sequence: TGTGCCAGCAGCTCGGACCACAGGGGGAGGAACACAGATACGCAGTATTTT. Residues: CASSSDHRGRNTDTQYF.

The chain couples TRBV7-9 to TRBJ2-3; D is undetermined. Germline V gene data show CDR1 as SEHNR and CDR2 as FQNEAQ (reference sequence). The V end lost 0 bases, the J end lost 0 bases, and 4 bases lay between the germline ends. The length of the CDR3 is 14 residues. The CDR3 DNA follows: TGTGCCAGCAGCTTAGCGGCTAGCACAGATACGCAGTATTTT. Its translation is CASSLAASTDTQYF.

V is TRBV7-2 and J is TRBJ2-2; TRBD2 aligns across 7 bases. Germline assignment: CDR1 SGHTA and CDR2 FQGNSA. CDR3 length: 15 amino acids. J lost 6 bases, V lost 7 bases, and 11 bases had no gene match. The CDR3 protein is CASTPRGGGAGELFF. CDR3 in DNA: TGTGCCAGCACCCCGCGCGGGGGAGGAGCCGGGGAGCTGTTTTTT.

This chain uses TRBV5-1 with TRBJ1-3; possibly TRBD1 for D (5 bases). Trimming removed 4 bases at V and 0 bases at J, with 17 bases between. From germline, CDR1 is SGHRS and CDR2 YFSETQ. This CDR3 has 17 residues. The CDR3 nucleotides are TGCGCCAGCAGCCTGAGCCCCCAGGGAACCTCTGGAAACACCATATATTTT. It is translated as CASSLSPQGTSGNTIYF. Combining the CDR3 with reference TRBV5-1 and TRBJ1-3 gives the whole variable domain KAGVTQTPRYLIKTRGQQVTLSCSPISGHRSVSWYQQTPGQGLQFLFEYFSETQRNKGNFPGRFSGRQFSNSRSEMNVSTLELGDSALYLCASSLSPQGTSGNTIYFGEGSWLTVV.

Only one count was recorded for this clone. The chain is built from TRBV3-1 (or the pseudogene TRBV3-2) and TRBJ1-2, with a weak D call TRBD1 (5 bases). CDR3 length equals 13 residues. The V gene's germline CDR1 is LGHDT and CDR2 YNNKEL (reference sequence). V was cut by 4 bases and J by 7 bases, with 13 bases left in between. The CDR3 sequence: CASSPSDSAGYTF. CDR3 DNA sequence: TGTGCCAGCAGCCCAAGCGACAGCGCTGGCTACACCTTC.

This clone was picked up a small number of times. The chain recombines TRBV2 with TRBJ2-5, with D possibly TRBD1 on 6 matching bases. The CDR3 spans 15 residues. Per the germline V gene, CDR1 is SNHLY and CDR2 is FYNNEI. Trimming shortened V by 4 bases and J by 7 bases, and 19 bases separated the two germline ends. The CDR3 region has the DNA TGTGCCAGCAGTGTACAGGGCCAGCTTATAGGGACCCAGTACTTC. This encodes CASSVQGQLIGTQYF.

This chain uses TRBV24-1 with TRBJ2-2, with 8 nucleotides matching TRBD1. This CDR3 has 14 residues. V trimming: 5 bases; J trimming: 5 bases; junction bases outside the gene matches: 3. From germline, CDR1 is KGHDR and CDR2 SFDVKD. The CDR3 region is CATSVTGGTGELFF. The CDR3 DNA reads as TGTGCCACCAGTGTAACAGGGGGTACCGGGGAGCTGTTTTTT.

The rearrangement joins TRBV19 to TRBJ2-1; 9 positions agree with TRBD2. The CDR3 runs 17 residues. The ends lost 3 bases at V and 8 bases at J; junction bases unmatched: 14. CDR1 LNHDA and CDR2 SQIVND come from the germline V gene (reference sequence). The CDR3 coding sequence is TGTGCCAGTAGTATGGCGCTAGCGGGACGGGTACCCTATGAGCAGTTCTTC. It codes for CASSMALAGRVPYEQFF.